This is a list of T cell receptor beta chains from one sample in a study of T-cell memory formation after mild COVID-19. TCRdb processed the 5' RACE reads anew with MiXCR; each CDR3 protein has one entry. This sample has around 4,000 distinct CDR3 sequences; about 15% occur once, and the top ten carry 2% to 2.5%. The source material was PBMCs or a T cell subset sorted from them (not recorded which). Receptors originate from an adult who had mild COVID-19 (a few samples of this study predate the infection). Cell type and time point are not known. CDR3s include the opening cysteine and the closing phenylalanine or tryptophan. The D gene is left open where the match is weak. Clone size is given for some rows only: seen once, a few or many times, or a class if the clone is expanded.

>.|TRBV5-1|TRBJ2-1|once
TGCGCCAGCAGCTGGGGGGACAGAAATTACAATGAGCAGTTCTTC
CASSWGDRNYNEQFF
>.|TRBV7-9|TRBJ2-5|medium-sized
TGTGCCAGCAGCTTATTGGAGGGAGAGAGAGAGACCCAGTACTTC
CASSLLEGERETQYF
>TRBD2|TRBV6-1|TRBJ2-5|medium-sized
TGTGCCAGCAGTGGACTAGCGGGGGGAGAGACCCAGTACTTC
CASSGLAGGETQYF
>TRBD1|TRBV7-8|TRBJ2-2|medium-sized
TGTGCCAGCCGAGAACAGGGGGCGACCGGGGAGCTGTTTTTT
CASREQGATGELFF
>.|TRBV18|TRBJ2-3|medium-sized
TGTGCCAGCTGGCTAGTCGGGAACACAGATACGCAGTATTTT
CASWLVGNTDTQYF
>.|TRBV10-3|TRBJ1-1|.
TGTGCCATCAGGGGGCCGGGCCGGAACACTGAAGCTTTCTTT
CAIRGPGRNTEAFF
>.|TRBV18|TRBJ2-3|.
TGTGCCAGCTCACCACCGTTGGCAGATACGCAGTATTTT
CASSPPLADTQYF
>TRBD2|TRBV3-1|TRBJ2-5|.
TGTGCCAGCAGCCAAGTCCTAGCGGGGTTGCAAGAGACCCAGTACTTC
CASSQVLAGLQETQYF
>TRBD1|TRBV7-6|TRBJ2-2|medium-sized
TGTGCCAGCAGCTTAGCGCAGGGGGCTGTTACAGCGAACACCGGGGAGCTGTTTTTT
CASSLAQGAVTANTGELFF
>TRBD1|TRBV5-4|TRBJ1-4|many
TGTGCCAGCAGCCGGGACAGACCAAATGAAAAACTGTTTTTT
CASSRDRPNEKLFF
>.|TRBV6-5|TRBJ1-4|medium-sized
TGTGCCAGCAGTTACTCGGATGAGGGCAGGTTTAATGAAAAACTGTTTTTT
CASSYSDEGRFNEKLFF
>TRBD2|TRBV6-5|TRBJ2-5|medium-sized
TGTGCCAGCAGCCAACAGGCGGGGGGGACGGAGACCCAGTACTTC
CASSQQAGGTETQYF
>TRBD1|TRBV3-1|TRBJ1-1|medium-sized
TGTGCCAGCAGCCTTACAGGGGATAACACTGAAGCTTTCTTT
CASSLTGDNTEAFF
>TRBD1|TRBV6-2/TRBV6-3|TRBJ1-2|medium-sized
TGTGCCAGCACCGCGCCCCGGGACAGAATCTATGGCTACACCTTC
CASTAPRDRIYGYTF
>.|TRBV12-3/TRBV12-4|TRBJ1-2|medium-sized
TGTGCCACCCGTAGCACAGGTAGTTATGGCTACACCTTC
CATRSTGSYGYTF
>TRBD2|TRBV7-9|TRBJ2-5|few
TGTGCCAGCACCCAAGGCGGGGGACCGCAAGAGACCCAGTACTTC
CASTQGGGPQETQYF
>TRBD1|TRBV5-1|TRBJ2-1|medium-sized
TGCGCCAGCAGCGACCTACAGGGGGCCAATGAGCAGTTCTTC
CASSDLQGANEQFF
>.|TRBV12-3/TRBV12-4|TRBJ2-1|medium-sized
TGTGCCAGCAGTTTCGGAGAGTACAATGAGCAGTTCTTC
CASSFGEYNEQFF
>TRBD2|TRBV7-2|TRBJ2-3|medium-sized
TGTGCCAGCAGCTTTCAGCGGGGGGCCACAGATACGCAGTATTTT
CASSFQRGATDTQYF
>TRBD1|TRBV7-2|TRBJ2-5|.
TGTGCCAGCAGGACCGCCGGGATCAGGGGGGAGACCCAGTACTTC
CASRTAGIRGETQYF
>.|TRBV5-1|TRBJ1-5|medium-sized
TGCGCCAGCAGCTTGGTGGGATTGGATCAGCCCCAGCATTTT
CASSLVGLDQPQHF
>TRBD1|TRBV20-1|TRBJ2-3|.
TGCAGTGCTCACGACAGGGGACTGGATACGCAGTATTTT
CSAHDRGLDTQYF
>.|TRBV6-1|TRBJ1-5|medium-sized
TGTGCCAGCAGTGAAGATCCAGACAATAGCAATCAGCCCCAGCATTTT
CASSEDPDNSNQPQHF
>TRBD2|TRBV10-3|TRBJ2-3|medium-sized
TGTGCCATCAGTCTAACGGGACTAGCGGGAGACACAGATACGCAGTATTTT
CAISLTGLAGDTDTQYF
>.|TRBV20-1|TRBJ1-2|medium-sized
TGCAGTGCCGTCCATGGACAGAACTATGGCTACACCTTC
CSAVHGQNYGYTF
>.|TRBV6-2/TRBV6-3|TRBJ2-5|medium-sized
TGTGCCAGCAGTCACAGATTACAAGAGACCCAGTACTTC
CASSHRLQETQYF
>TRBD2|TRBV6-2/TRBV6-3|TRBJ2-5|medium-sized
TGTGCCAGCACCGGGACTAGCGGGGGCCGGTACCAAGAGACCCAGTACTTC
CASTGTSGGRYQETQYF
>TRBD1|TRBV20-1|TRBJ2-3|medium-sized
TGCAGTGCTCCAAGACAGGGGGATACAGATACGCAGTATTTT
CSAPRQGDTDTQYF
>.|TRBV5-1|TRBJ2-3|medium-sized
TGCGCCAGCAGCTGGGACGGTGTCACAGATACGCAGTATTTT
CASSWDGVTDTQYF
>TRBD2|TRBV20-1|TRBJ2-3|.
TGCAGTGCTAGTCGGACTAGCGGGGGCCTCCCTAGCACAGATACGCAGTATTTT
CSASRTSGGLPSTDTQYF
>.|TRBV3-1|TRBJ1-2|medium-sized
TGTGCCAGCAGCCAAGCTGGAACGAGTCTATATGGCTACACCTTC
CASSQAGTSLYGYTF
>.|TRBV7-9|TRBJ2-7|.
TGTGCCAGCAGCTTCATTGACCGTTCCTACGAGCAGTACTTC
CASSFIDRSYEQYF
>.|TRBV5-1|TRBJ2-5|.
TGCGCCAGCAGAGACTGGATCCAAGAGACCCAGTACTTC
CASRDWIQETQYF
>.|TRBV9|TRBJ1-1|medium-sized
TGTGCCAGCAGCACCGGGGGGGGGACTGAAGCTTTCTTT
CASSTGGGTEAFF
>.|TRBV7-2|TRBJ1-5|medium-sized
TGTGCCAGCAGCTTAGGCTCACAAGTATATAGCAATCAGCCCCAGCATTTT
CASSLGSQVYSNQPQHF
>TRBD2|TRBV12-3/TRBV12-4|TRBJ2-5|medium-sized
TGTGCCAGCAGTACCATCTTCGCGGGGAGGGGAGAAGAGACCCAGTACTTC
CASSTIFAGRGEETQYF
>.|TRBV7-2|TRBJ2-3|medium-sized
TGTGCCAGCAGCTTAAAACTAGCAACAGATACGCAGTATTTT
CASSLKLATDTQYF
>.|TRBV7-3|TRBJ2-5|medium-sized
TGTGCCAGCAGCCGTACAGGGATCGAAGAGACCCAGTACTTC
CASSRTGIEETQYF
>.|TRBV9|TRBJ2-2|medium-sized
TGTGCCAGCAGCGTCTCAGGCAGTAACACCGGGGAGCTGTTTTTT
CASSVSGSNTGELFF
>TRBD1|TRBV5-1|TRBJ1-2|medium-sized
TGCGCCAGCAGCAGGGGGCTCGGCTACACCTTC
CASSRGLGYTF
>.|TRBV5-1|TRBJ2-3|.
TGCGCCAGCAGCGTCCGGGACCTCAGCCGTTACACAGATACGCAGTATTTT
CASSVRDLSRYTDTQYF
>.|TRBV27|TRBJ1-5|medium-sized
TGTGCCAGCAGTTTCGGGCCTCCTCTTAGCAATCAGCCCCAGCATTTT
CASSFGPPLSNQPQHF
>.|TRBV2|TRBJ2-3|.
TGTGCCAGCAGTGAAAGGATGAGTCGGGGAGATACGCAGTATTTT
CASSERMSRGDTQYF
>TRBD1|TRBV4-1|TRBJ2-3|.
TGCGCCAGCAGCCCCTTCGGACAGGGGGCCTCGACAGATACGCAGTATTTT
CASSPFGQGASTDTQYF
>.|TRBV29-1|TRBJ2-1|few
TGCAGTGTTGTGGCGGCCACAGCCTACAATGAGCAGTTCTTC
CSVVAATAYNEQFF